The 27 T cell receptor beta chains given below trace back to one sample, sequenced in a study of long-term antiretroviral therapy in people with HIV. At survey level, the immunoSEQ assay was run in its v3.0 version. The method was immunoSEQ multiplex PCR; TCRdb's version includes in-frame clones alone and lacks a portion of them. The data show 16,000 or so clones, 80% seen once. This specimen was unsorted PBMCs, taken 0.1 years before starting antiretroviral therapy. These TCRs come from a man between 18 and 35 years old with HIV.

This clone was observed a handful of times. The rearrangement uses TRBV2 and TRBJ2-7; 8 bases align to TRBD2. Germline V CDR1 and CDR2: SNHLY, FYNNEI. CDR3 length: 14 residues. J lost 2 bases, V lost 6 bases, and 6 bases had no gene match. The CDR3 bases are TGTGCCAGCAGCCGGGGGGGTCGAACCTACGAGCAGTACTTC. Translating gives CASSRGGRTYEQYF.

The rearrangement uses TRBV28 and TRBJ2-7; D gene uncertain. The CDR3 length is 12 residues. CDR1 MDHEN and CDR2 SYDVKM come from the germline V gene. Trimming removed 4 bases from V and 4 bases from J, with 8 bases in between. In DNA, the CDR3 is TGTGCCAGCAGTTCGAGGTATTACGAGCAGTACTTC. Translation gives CASSSRYYEQYF.

The V and J genes are TRBV28 and TRBJ2-7, with 8 positions matching TRBD1. The J segment lost 2 bases and the V segment lost 8 bases, leaving 8 bases of the junction unmatched. The CDR3 runs to 14 residues. Per the germline V gene, CDR1 is MDHEN and CDR2 is SYDVKM. In DNA, the CDR3 is TGTGCCAGCGGTCAGACAGGGGAGGCCTACGAGCAGTACTTC. It specifies CASGQTGEAYEQYF.

The gene calls are TRBV19 and TRBJ1-1; 8 bases fit TRBD1. The germline V gene encodes CDR1 LNHDA and CDR2 SQIVND (reference sequence). The CDR3 is 14 residues long. V lost 2 bases to trimming and J lost 5 bases; unmatched junction nucleotides: 4. CDR3 residues: CASSIQGARTEAFF. CDR3 sequence (DNA): TGTGCCAGTAGTATACAGGGGGCACGAACTGAAGCTTTCTTT.

V usage is TRBV28 and J usage is TRBJ1-2; TRBD1 might be the D (5 bases). This CDR3 spans 15 amino acids. Between the trimmed V and J ends, which lost 3 bases and 0 bases, there was a span of 11 bases. Germline values: CDR1 MDHEN, CDR2 SYDVKM. The CDR3 is CASSFGAGSNYGYTF. In nucleotides, the CDR3 is TGTGCCAGCAGTTTTGGGGCAGGCTCTAACTATGGCTACACCTTC.

V gene TRBV7-9 combines with J gene TRBJ1-2, with a tentative D call TRBD1 (6 bases). Deletions cut 2 bases from V and 5 bases from J, with 12 bases between. Per the germline V gene, CDR1 is SEHNR and CDR2 is FQNEAQ (reference sequence). This CDR3 contains 14 residues. The CDR3 DNA follows: TGTGCCAGCAGCTTACGGGCGGACAGTTATGGCTACACCTTC. Its protein is CASSLRADSYGYTF.

V and J are TRBV4-3 and TRBJ2-3; D remains ambiguous. V shed 0 bases and J shed 3 bases, with 7 bases lying between them. Germline V gene data show CDR1 as LGHNA and CDR2 as YSLEER. This CDR3 region has 14 residues. The CDR3 DNA reads TGCGCCAGCAGCCAAGATCCCCGGACAGATACGCAGTATTTT. Its protein is CASSQDPRTDTQYF.

The chain employs TRBV7-3 and TRBJ2-5; no clear D. The length of the CDR3 is 13 residues. Germline V CDR1 and CDR2: SGHTA, FQGTGA. The V and J ends lost 5 bases and 5 bases respectively, with 12 bases between them. CDR3 in amino acids: CASSPAMGETQYF. CDR3 bases: TGTGCCAGCAGCCCAGCCATGGGGGAGACCCAGTACTTC. Filled out from reference TRBV7-3 and TRBJ2-5, the complete variable domain reads GAGVSQTPSNKVTEKGKYVELRCDPISGHTALYWYRQSLGQGPEFLIYFQGTGAADDSGLPNDRFFAVRPEGSVSTLKIQRTERGDSAVYLCASSPAMGETQYFGPGTRLLVL.

This rearrangement joins TRBV9 to TRBJ1-1; D remains ambiguous. There are 15 residues in the CDR3. The V and J ends lost 4 bases and 0 bases respectively, with 13 bases between them. The germline V gene encodes CDR1 SGDLS and CDR2 YYNGEE. DNA for the CDR3: TGTGCCAGCAGCCCCCGGGCTACCTTGAACACTGAAGCTTTCTTT. Its protein is CASSPRATLNTEAFF.

The chain links TRBV5-5 to TRBJ2-7, with D possibly matching TRBD2 (6 bases). The V gene lost 1 base and the J gene lost 7 bases, with 24 bases spanning the gap. There are 17 residues in the CDR3. Germline V gene lookup returns CDR1 SGHKS and CDR2 YYEKEE (reference sequence). The CDR3 loop reads CASSLSGLSTGTTEQYF. The DNA of the CDR3 is TGTGCCAGCAGCTTGAGCGGGCTCTCTACAGGAACTACTGAGCAGTACTTC.

V is TRBV7-9 and J is TRBJ2-2, with TRBD2 as a possible D gene (6 bases). Trimming cost V 5 bases and J 7 bases, with 17 bases left between them. The CDR3 is made up of 15 amino acids. The germline V gene has CDR1 SEHNR and CDR2 FQNEAQ (reference sequence). CDR3 amino acids: CASSSGRVSGGELFF. CDR3 in DNA: TGTGCCAGCAGCAGCGGGCGGGTGTCGGGCGGGGAGCTGTTTTTT.

The V gene is TRBV9, the J gene TRBJ2-7; D ambiguous. Trimming shortened V by 0 bases and J by 7 bases, and 11 bases separated the two germline ends. The germline CDR1 and CDR2 sequences are SGDLS and YYNGEE. CDR3 length: 13 residues. CDR3 in amino acids: CASSVDLVGEQYF. The CDR3 nucleotides are TGTGCCAGCAGCGTAGACCTCGTGGGGGAGCAGTACTTC.

The CDR3: CASSFIGTRTDNEQFF. CDR3 DNA sequence: TGTGCCAGCAGTTTCATTGGGACCAGAACCGACAATGAGCAGTTCTTC. The chain uses TRBV27 and TRBJ2-1; either TRBD1 or TRBD2 may fit D (5 bases each). V was clipped by 3 bases and J by 5 bases, with 17 bases between them. The CDR3 loop spans 16 amino acids. The germline gives CDR1 MNHEY, CDR2 SMNVEV (reference sequence).

The chain couples TRBV4-3 to TRBJ2-1, with 11 bases that match TRBD1. Trimming at V came to 7 bases and at J to 6 bases, leaving 8 bases not matched to a gene. Germline V gives CDR1 LGHNA, CDR2 YSLEER. The CDR3 spans 15 residues. The CDR3 sequence is CASNTPGQGGNEQFF. The CDR3 DNA reads as TGCGCCAGCAATACGCCGGGACAGGGGGGCAATGAGCAGTTCTTC.

V and J are TRBV19 and TRBJ1-2, with a tentative D call TRBD1 (6 bases). Deletions cut 3 bases from V and 4 bases from J, with 27 bases between. The CDR3 extends over 19 amino acids. CDR1 LNHDA and CDR2 SQIVND come from the germline V gene (reference sequence). CDR3 sequence: CASSISAPINRVRSYGYTF. CDR3 nucleotide sequence: TGTGCCAGTAGTATCTCGGCCCCAATAAACAGGGTCAGGTCCTATGGCTACACCTTC.

CDR3 loop: CASSSGRSYEQYF. Here the CDR3 DNA reads TGTGCCAGCAGTTCAGGACGGTCCTACGAGCAGTACTTC. The chain is built from TRBV11-1 and TRBJ2-7; D gene unclear. Germline-derived CDR1 and CDR2 are SGHAT and FQDESV (reference sequence). The CDR3 runs 13 residues. Trimming cost V 6 bases and J 1 base, with 10 bases left between them. Combining the CDR3 with reference TRBV11-1 and TRBJ2-7 gives the whole variable domain EAEVAQSPRYKITEKSQAVAFWCDPISGHATLYWYRQILGQGPELLVQFQDESVVDDSQLPKDRFSAERLKGVDSTLKIQPAELGDSAMYLCASSSGRSYEQYFGPGTRLTVT.

The rearrangement links TRBV5-6 to TRBJ1-2; the match to TRBD1 covers 7 bases. CDR3 length: 13 amino acids. Germline V gene sequence: CDR1 SGHDT, CDR2 YYEEEE. J lost 6 bases, V lost 1 base, and 3 bases had no gene match. Here the CDR3 reads CASSLRQGDGYTF. As DNA, the CDR3 is TGTGCCAGCAGCTTGAGGCAGGGGGATGGCTACACCTTC. Supplemented by reference TRBV5-6 and TRBJ1-2, the full variable domain reads DAGVTQSPTHLIKTRGQQVTLRCSPKSGHDTVSWYQQALGQGPQFIFQYYEEEERQRGNFPDRFSGHQFPNYSSELNVNALLLGDSALYLCASSLRQGDGYTFGSGTRLTVV.

The rearrangement joins TRBV30 to TRBJ2-1, with D possibly called TRBD1 or TRBD2 (5 bases each). Per the germline V gene, CDR1 is GTSNPN and CDR2 is SVGIG (reference sequence). The CDR3 is made up of 15 amino acids. V shed 1 base and J shed 5 bases, with 15 bases lying between them. The CDR3 region has the DNA TGTGCCTGGAGTGATGAGGGGACCGTCGACAATGAGCAGTTCTTC. It codes for CAWSDEGTVDNEQFF.

The chain couples TRBV9 to TRBJ2-3; D possibly corresponds to TRBD2 (6 bases). Germline CDR1 and CDR2: SGDLS and YYNGEE. Deletions cut 3 bases from V and 2 bases from J, with 10 bases between. This CDR3 spans 14 amino acids. For the CDR3, the DNA is TGTGCCAGCAGCGCCCGGGGGTACACAGATACGCAGTATTTT. Its translation: CASSARGYTDTQYF.

This chain uses TRBV19 with TRBJ1-1; 9 nucleotides align to TRBD1. Germline V gives CDR1 LNHDA, CDR2 SQIVND (reference sequence). With V trimmed by 7 bases and J by 0 bases, 6 bases remained unmatched. The CDR3 has 15 residues. DNA for the CDR3: TGTGCCAGTAAAGGGACAGGGAATATGAACACTGAAGCTTTCTTT. Protein sequence: CASKGTGNMNTEAFF.

The CDR3 nucleotides are TGCGCCAGCAGCCAAGGGCCAGGGGGCGCGCAAGCTTTCTTT. Protein: CASSQGPGGAQAFF. The chain links TRBV4-1 to TRBJ1-1; 8 bases match TRBD1. The germline V gene encodes CDR1 MGHRA and CDR2 YSYEKL. The CDR3 runs 14 residues. After removal of 1 base from V and 9 bases from J, the junction contained 7 bases not matched to a gene.

V usage is TRBV5-4 and J usage is TRBJ2-7, with 13 positions matching TRBD2. V dropped 5 bases and J dropped 0; count of bases not matched to a gene: 8. The CDR3 consists of 17 residues. Germline CDR1 and CDR2: SGHNT and YYREEE (reference sequence). CDR3 bases: TGTGCCAGCAGTTTGACTAGCGGGGGGCCCTTCTCCTACGAGCAGTACTTC. Amino acid sequence: CASSLTSGGPFSYEQYF.

The chain combines TRBV19 with TRBJ1-5; D is possibly TRBD1 (6 bases). The V gene lost 3 bases and the J gene lost 4 bases, with 10 bases spanning the gap. The CDR3 contains 14 residues. Germline V gives CDR1 LNHDA, CDR2 SQIVND (reference sequence). The CDR3 reads CASSIAGENQPQHF. Here the CDR3 DNA reads TGTGCCAGTAGTATCGCAGGGGAGAATCAGCCCCAGCATTTT. Together with reference TRBV19 and TRBJ1-5, the CDR3 gives the full variable domain: DGGITQSPKYLFRKEGQNVTLSCEQNLNHDAMYWYRQDPGQGLRLIYYSQIVNDFQKGDIAEGYSVSREKKESFPLTVTSAQKNPTAFYLCASSIAGENQPQHFGDGTRLSIL.

The V call is TRBV10-3, the J call TRBJ2-1, with 10 bases matching TRBD2. The ends lost 2 bases at V and 6 bases at J; junction bases unmatched: 7. There are 16 residues in the CDR3. The germline V gene has CDR1 ENHRY and CDR2 SYGVKD. The CDR3 region has the DNA TGTGCCATCAGTGAGCCCGTAGCGGGAGGAGGCAATGAGCAGTTCTTC. Translation: CAISEPVAGGGNEQFF.

The gene calls are TRBV5-1 and TRBJ1-4; D is perhaps TRBD1 (5 bases). Germline V gives CDR1 SGHRS, CDR2 YFSETQ. CDR3 size: 15 residues. Trimming took 1 base from V and 5 from J, leaving 12 bases between them. The CDR3 protein is CASSLPDSINEKLFF. Written as DNA, the CDR3 is TGCGCCAGCAGCTTGCCAGACAGTATCAATGAAAAACTGTTTTTT.

In its sample, this clone was seen once. The chain couples TRBV14 to TRBJ1-2; possibly TRBD1 for D (5 bases). Trimming removed 0 bases at V and 4 bases at J, with 18 bases between. Germline loops: CDR1 SGHDN, CDR2 FVKESK. The CDR3 runs to 17 residues. The CDR3 here is CASSQDYLRQNPYGYTF. Written as DNA, the CDR3 is TGTGCCAGCAGCCAAGATTATTTACGACAGAATCCCTATGGCTACACCTTC.

V and J are TRBV5-5 and TRBJ2-7, with 7 bases identical to TRBD2. The V gene end was trimmed by 4 bases and the J gene end by 5 bases; junction bases not matched to a gene: 9. In germline, CDR1 is SGHKS, CDR2 YYEKEE (reference sequence). The CDR3 runs to 14 residues. The CDR3 bases are TGTGCCAGCAGCCCAAGCGGGGCCACCAACGAGCAGTACTTC. It translates to CASSPSGATNEQYF.